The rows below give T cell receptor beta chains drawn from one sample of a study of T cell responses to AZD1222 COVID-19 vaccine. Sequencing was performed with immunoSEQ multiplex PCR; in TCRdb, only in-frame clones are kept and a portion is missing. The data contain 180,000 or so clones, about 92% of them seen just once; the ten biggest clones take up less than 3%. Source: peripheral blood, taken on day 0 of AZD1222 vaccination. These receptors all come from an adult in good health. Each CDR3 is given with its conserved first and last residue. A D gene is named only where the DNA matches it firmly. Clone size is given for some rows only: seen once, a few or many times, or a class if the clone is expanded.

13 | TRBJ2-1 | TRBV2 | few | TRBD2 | CASEPGTSNEQFF | TGTGCCAGCGAGCCCGGGACTAGTAATGAGCAGTTCTTC
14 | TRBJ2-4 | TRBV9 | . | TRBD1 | CASSVGTGSNIQYF | TGTGCCAGCAGCGTAGGGACAGGGTCGAACATTCAGTACTTC
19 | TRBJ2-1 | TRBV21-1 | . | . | CASSKKRLAGGPIFIEQFF | TGTGCCAGCAGCAAAAAAAGGTTAGCGGGAGGCCCCATTTTTATTGAGCAGTTCTTC
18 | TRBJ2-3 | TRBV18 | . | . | CASSPPRGHGGRTDTQYF | TGTGCCAGCTCACCACCCCGGGGCCACGGGGGCCGCACAGATACGCAGTATTTT
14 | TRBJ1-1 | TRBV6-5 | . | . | CASTPGGTHTEAFF | TGTGCCAGCACCCCGGGGGGGACGCACACTGAAGCTTTCTTT
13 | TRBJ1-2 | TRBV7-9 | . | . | CASSLEGTYGYTF | TGTGCCAGCAGCTTAGAAGGGACCTATGGCTACACCTTC
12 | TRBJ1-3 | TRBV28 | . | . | CASRVMGNTIYF | TGTGCCAGCCGGGTGATGGGAAACACCATATATTTT
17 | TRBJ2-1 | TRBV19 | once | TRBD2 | CASSGTSGRAPYNEQFF | TGTGCCAGTAGCGGGACTAGCGGGAGGGCCCCCTACAATGAGCAGTTCTTC
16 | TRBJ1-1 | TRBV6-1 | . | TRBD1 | CASSEPEQGTNTEAFF | TGTGCCAGCAGTGAACCAGAACAGGGGACGAACACTGAAGCTTTCTTT
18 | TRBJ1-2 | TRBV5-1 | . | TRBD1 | CASSHGDSNILWGGGYTF | TGCGCCAGCAGCCACGGGGACAGCAACATTCTGTGGGGCGGAGGCTACACCTTC
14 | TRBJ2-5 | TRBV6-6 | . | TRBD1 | CASSGTGFVETQYF | TGTGCCAGCAGTGGGACAGGGTTCGTAGAGACCCAGTACTTC
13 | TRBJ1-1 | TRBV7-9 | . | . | CASKGSGYTEAFF | TGTGCCAGCAAGGGCAGTGGGTACACTGAAGCTTTCTTT
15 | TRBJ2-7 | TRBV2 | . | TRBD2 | CASSGLAGESYEQYF | TGTGCCAGCAGTGGGCTAGCGGGAGAGTCCTACGAGCAGTACTTC
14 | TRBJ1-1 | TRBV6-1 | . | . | CASSENYMNTEAFF | TGTGCCAGCAGTGAAAACTATATGAACACTGAAGCTTTCTTT
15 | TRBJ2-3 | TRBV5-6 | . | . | CASSFPGVVTDTQYF | TGTGCCAGCAGCTTCCCGGGGGTGGTGACAGATACGCAGTATTTT
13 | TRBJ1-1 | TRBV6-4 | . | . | CASSDSPGTQAFF | TGTGCCAGCAGTGACTCTCCCGGGACCCAAGCTTTCTTT
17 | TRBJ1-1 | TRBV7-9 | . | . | CASSDDSRDSRNTEAFF | TGTGCCAGCAGCGACGACAGTCGGGATAGCAGGAACACTGAAGCTTTCTTT
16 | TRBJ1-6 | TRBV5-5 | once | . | CASSTGRSSYNSPLHF | TGTGCCAGCAGCACCGGACGGAGCTCCTATAATTCACCCCTCCACTTT
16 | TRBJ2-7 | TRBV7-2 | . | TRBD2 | CASSLELGLAGAEQYF | TGTGCCAGCAGCTTAGAACTGGGACTAGCGGGAGCCGAGCAGTACTTC
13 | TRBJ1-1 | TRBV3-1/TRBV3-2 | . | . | CASSRTGFTEAFF | TGTGCCAGCAGCCGGACGGGGTTTACTGAAGCTTTCTTT
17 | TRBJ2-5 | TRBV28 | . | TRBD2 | CASSLGSSGSPRETQYF | TGTGCCAGCAGTTTAGGTTCTAGCGGGAGCCCTAGGGAGACCCAGTACTTC
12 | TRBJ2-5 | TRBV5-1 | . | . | CASSLKGETQYF | TGCGCCAGCAGCTTGAAGGGAGAGACCCAGTACTTC
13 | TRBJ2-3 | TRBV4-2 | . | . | CASSQGVTDTQYF | TGTGCCAGCAGCCAGGGAGTCACAGATACGCAGTATTTT
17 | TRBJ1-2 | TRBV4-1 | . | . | CASSQERVTGAISGYTF | TGCGCCAGCAGCCAAGAAAGGGTCACAGGTGCGATCTCGGGCTACACCTTC
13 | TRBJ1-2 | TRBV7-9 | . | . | CASSLPGNYGYTF | TGTGCCAGCAGCTTGCCGGGCAACTATGGCTACACCTTC
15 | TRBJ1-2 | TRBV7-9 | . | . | CASSLGAGNLYGYTF | TGTGCCAGCAGCTTAGGGGCGGGGAATTTATATGGCTACACCTTC
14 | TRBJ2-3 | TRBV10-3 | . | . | CAIRDPTKADTQYF | TGTGCCATCAGGGACCCCACGAAGGCAGATACGCAGTATTTT
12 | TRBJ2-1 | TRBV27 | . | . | CASSLLGNEQFF | TGTGCCAGCAGTTTATTGGGCAATGAGCAGTTCTTC
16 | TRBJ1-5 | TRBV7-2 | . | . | CASSLRRGSGNQPQHF | TGTGCCAGCAGCTTAAGGCGGGGATCGGGCAATCAGCCCCAGCATTTT
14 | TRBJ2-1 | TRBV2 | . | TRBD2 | CASNGLAGVNEQFF | TGTGCCAGCAATGGACTAGCGGGAGTCAACGAGCAGTTCTTC